This note documents a single T cell receptor beta chain sequence. Its specificity is not known. Sample-barcoded 5' priming and a J-beta primer mix drove a second PCR of 7 to 11 cycles. TCRdb redid the calling of the 5' RACE reads with MiXCR, one entry per CDR3 protein. The repertoire has some 780,000 distinct CDR3 sequences, roughly three fifths of them found once; the top ten carry under 30%. The sample comes from a study of blood T cells in healthy people across ages. Overall study results and limits: Roughly linearly, TCR beta diversity per million T cells fell as age increased.

CDR3 size: 12 residues. V gave up 8 bases and J gave up 5 bases, with 15 bases separating them. Germline V gene data show CDR1 as SQVTM and CDR2 as ANQGSEA. Sequenced material: blood. The chain combines TRBV29-1 with TRBJ2-5; possibly TRBD1 for D (5 bases). This receptor was obtained from a man in his forties or fifties in good health. The CDR3 here is CSLGHLGETQYF. CDR3 nucleotides: TGCAGCCTCGGACACCTTGGGGAGACCCAGTACTTC.